Reported below is one T cell receptor (beta chain). Its cognate antigen is unknown. The CDR3 sequence is 13 residues long. Per germline, CDR1 MNHEY and CDR2 SMNVEV (reference sequence). With 4 bases removed from V and 0 bases from J, the gap between germline ends came to 1 base. Only in-frame clones appear in the TCRdb table, and some are missing; sequencing was by immunoSEQ multiplex PCR. The data show about 68,000 clones, 60% to 80% seen once. This record comes from a study of PD-1 blockade in mismatch repair-deficient tumors. TCR sequencing covered a few patients who responded to pembrolizumab. General study results and limits: Rapid post-treatment expansion, then contraction, generally preceding radiologic response, marked tumor-resident clones.

V gene TRBV27 combines with J gene TRBJ2-6; D call uncertain. This TCR was sampled from an adult with mismatch repair-deficient cancer. Sequencing was performed on peripheral blood, taken 2 weeks after starting pembrolizumab. CDR3 sequence: CASSYSGANVLTF. In DNA, the CDR3 is TGTGCCAGCAGTTACTCTGGGGCCAACGTCCTGACTTTC.